One T cell receptor beta chain is described in this entry. Germline CDR1 SGHTA, CDR2 FQGTGA. Deletions cut 5 bases from V and 2 bases from J, with 12 bases between. This CDR3 has 14 residues. The data were taken from a study of blood T cell repertoires in COVID-19. Study summary: The samples span acute and convalescent COVID-19 from the United States, Italy and Spain. Sources were T cells, B-cell-depleted T cells, or PBMCs; the material itself was cDNA or gDNA.

In the authors' workflow: Reference gene primer amplification in the assay estimated nucleated cell counts. Generated by immunoSEQ multiplex PCR, the TCRdb table keeps only in-frame clones and is missing some. The V and J calls and the clone size are those of that table, but D and trimming were determined from the DNA. Among roughly 140,000 clones listed, about 85% were seen once. The TCR was taken from a woman in her sixties or seventies with acute or convalescent COVID-19. The rearrangement joins TRBV7-3 to TRBJ1-2; tentatively, D is TRBD1 (6 bases). Sequencing was performed on peripheral blood. The CDR3 bases are TGTGCCAGCAGCCAGGGGACGGAAAACTATGGCTACACCTTC. Protein: CASSQGTENYGYTF.